This entry lists 32 T cell receptor beta chains sequenced from one sample in a study of persistence of HIV-infected CD4 T cells. Their antigens remain unidentified. An overlapping HIV-1 Gag peptide pool stimulated these cells at about 0.91 ug/peptide/mL. Sorting of responding CD4+ T cells relied on upregulated CD40 ligand together with CD69. Sequencing used immunoSEQ version 4 in survey mode. The repertoire was sequenced with immunoSEQ multiplex PCR; TCRdb's copy has only in-frame clones and lacks some. The table lists about 14,000 clones, under 70% of them singletons, with around 7% in the top ten. Here the sequenced sample was CD4+ T cells sorted from PBMCs after roughly 17-hour stimulation, taken from a patient who received antiretroviral therapy. The receptors were sampled from an adult man with HIV who was CMV-seropositive.

This chain links TRBV30 with TRBJ1-6, with D possibly matching TRBD1 (6 bases). Between the trimmed V and J ends, which lost 4 bases and 9 bases, there was a span of 16 bases. This CDR3 is built from 14 residues. Germline V gene data show CDR1 as GTSNPN and CDR2 as SVGIG (reference sequence). CDR3 sequence reads: CAWNLGGGGSPLHF. DNA of the CDR3: TGTGCCTGGAACCTGGGGGGCGGCGGTTCACCCCTCCACTTT.

This sequence joins TRBV7-2 and TRBJ1-1; D ambiguous. Per germline, CDR1 SGHTA and CDR2 FQGNSA. This CDR3 spans 15 amino acids. V lost 2 bases and J lost 0, with 10 bases in between. The CDR3, as DNA: TGTGCCAGCAGCTTATTTTACAGTGTGAACACTGAAGCTTTCTTT. It is translated as CASSLFYSVNTEAFF. Filled out from reference TRBV7-2 and TRBJ1-1, the complete variable domain reads GAGVSQSPSNKVTEKGKDVELRCDPISGHTALYWYRQSLGQGLEFLIYFQGNSAPDKSGLPSDRFSAERTGGSVSTLTIQRTQQEDSAVYLCASSLFYSVNTEAFFGQGTRLTVV.

In its sample, this clone was seen a few times. The CDR3 here is CASSPGRTSGANVLTF. In DNA, the CDR3 is TGTGCCAGCAGCCCCGGACGGACCTCTGGGGCCAACGTCCTGACTTTC. The chain is built from TRBV11-3 and TRBJ2-6; D unresolved. The ends were cut back, 5 bases at V and 0 bases at J, with 11 bases in the middle. Germline CDR1 and CDR2: SGHNT and YENEEA. The CDR3 has 16 residues. Together with reference TRBV11-3 and TRBJ2-6, the CDR3 gives the full variable domain: EAGVVQSPRYKIIEKKQPVAFWCNPISGHNTLYWYLQNLGQGPELLIRYENEEAVDDSQLPKDRFSAERLKGVDSTLKIQPAELGDSAVYLCASSPGRTSGANVLTFGAGSRLTVL.

The chain recombines TRBV7-2 with TRBJ2-1, with unresolved D. Trimming left V 1 base short and J 0 bases short, with 13 bases between. The CDR3 is 17 amino acids. CDR1 is SGHTA, CDR2 FQGNSA, per germline. The CDR3 DNA follows: TGTGCCAGCAGCTTAGGGGCAGGTATGAGCTCCTACAATGAGCAGTTCTTC. Translation: CASSLGAGMSSYNEQFF.

The genes are TRBV7-9 and TRBJ2-7; 7 positions match TRBD1. Germline V gives CDR1 SEHNR, CDR2 FQNEAQ (reference sequence). V trimming: 4 bases; J trimming: 1 base; junction bases outside the gene matches: 4. This CDR3 region has 14 residues. The chain's CDR3 is CASSSSGQSYEQYF. The CDR3 DNA reads as TGTGCCAGCAGCTCCTCGGGACAGTCCTACGAGCAGTACTTC.

The chain is built from TRBV21-1 and TRBJ1-5; the D call of TRBD1 is as the table states it, not checked on the DNA. TRBV21-1 is designated a pseudogene. There are 16 residues in the CDR3. The CDR3, as DNA: TGTGCCAGCAGCTCGGACAGGGGTATCTGCAATCAGCCCCAGCATTTT. This translates into CASSSDRGICNQPQHF.

This clone has more than one count but fewer than ten. The V and J genes are TRBV2 and TRBJ1-5; D is uncertain. CDR1 and CDR2 (germline): SNHLY, FYNNEI. The V end was cut by 7 bases, the J end by 1 base, with 11 bases between. The CDR3 length is 14 residues. CDR3 region: CASTAIRSNQPQHF. The DNA for the CDR3 is TGTGCCAGCACTGCTATTCGAAGCAATCAGCCCCAGCATTTT.

This clone was recorded only once. The chain carries TRBV15 and TRBJ2-5; TRBD2 aligns across 8 bases. J gave up 5 bases and V 1 base, and 9 bases lay outside the gene matches. Germline V gene sequence: CDR1 LNHNV, CDR2 YYDKDF (reference sequence). This CDR3 spans 16 amino acids. CDR3 coding DNA: TGTGCCACCAGCAGAGCCGGACGGGGGGGCCTGGAGACCCAGTACTTC. It codes for CATSRAGRGGLETQYF.

This chain links TRBV27 with TRBJ1-1; unclear D gene. The CDR3 extends over 13 amino acids. The germline V gene encodes CDR1 MNHEY and CDR2 SMNVEV (reference sequence). V shed 6 bases and J shed 0 bases, with 8 bases lying between them. The CDR3, as DNA: TGTGCCAGCAGGACCCTCATGAACACTGAAGCTTTCTTT. Its translation is CASRTLMNTEAFF.

This clone has a handful of counts. The rearrangement links TRBV6-5 to TRBJ1-6; 7 bases align to TRBD1. CDR1 is MNHEY, CDR2 SVGAGI, per germline. This CDR3 contains 14 residues. V shed 5 bases and J 10 bases; nucleotides not matched to a gene: 8. The CDR3 coding sequence is TGTGCCAGCAGTCCAGGGGGAGGAGGATCACCCCTCCACTTT. Residues: CASSPGGGGSPLHF.

The rearrangement joins TRBV6-5 to TRBJ2-2; D unclear. The CDR3 consists of 14 residues. Trimming stripped 8 bases from V and 4 bases from J, with 14 bases between. The germline V gene encodes CDR1 MNHEY and CDR2 SVGAGI. The CDR3 sequence is CASPKGSRTGELFF. CDR3 coding DNA: TGTGCCAGCCCCAAAGGGTCCCGCACCGGGGAGCTGTTTTTT.

The chain joins TRBV7-2 to TRBJ2-7; D call uncertain. Trimming cost V 5 bases and J 6 bases, with 20 bases left between them. The CDR3 consists of 15 residues. CDR1 and CDR2 from the germline V gene are SGHTA and FQGNSA. As DNA, the CDR3 is TGTGCCAGCAGCCCGCCCTCTAGAACAACCGGCGAGCAGTACTTC. It translates to CASSPPSRTTGEQYF.

This chain connects TRBV14 to TRBJ1-1; D is ambiguous. The CDR3 totals 12 residues. CDR1 SGHDN and CDR2 FVKESK come from the germline V gene. The ends were cut back, 2 bases at V and 12 bases at J, with 13 bases in the middle. The CDR3 loop reads CASSQSLGRSFF. CDR3 nucleotides: TGTGCCAGCAGCCAATCTCTGGGGAGGTCTTTCTTT.

The genes are TRBV10-3 and TRBJ2-5; tentative D call: TRBD2 (5 bases). Germline V gives CDR1 ENHRY, CDR2 SYGVKD. V was shortened by 6 bases and J by 5 bases, with 13 bases between the two germline ends. The length of the CDR3 is 13 residues. As DNA, the CDR3 is TGTGCCATCAGCCCACGAGCGGCCGAGACCCAGTACTTC. It is translated as CAISPRAAETQYF.

J is TRBJ2-2 and V is TRBV2; 11 bases line up with TRBD2. There are 17 residues in the CDR3. After removal of 0 bases from V and 8 bases from J, the junction contained 8 bases not matched to a gene. Germline V gene lookup returns CDR1 SNHLY and CDR2 FYNNEI. CDR3 sequence (DNA): TGTGCCAGCAGTGAAGCTACTAGCGGGGGATTTACTGGGGAGCTGTTTTTT. As protein: CASSEATSGGFTGELFF. The whole variable domain, filled in from reference TRBV2 and TRBJ2-2, reads EPEVTQTPSHQVTQMGQEVILRCVPISNHLYFYWYRQILGQKVEFLVSFYNNEISEKSEIFDDQFSVERPDGSNFTLKIRSTKLEDSAMYFCASSEATSGGFTGELFFGEGSRLTVL.

The chain's CDR3 is CASSGQVNEQFF. Written as DNA, the CDR3 is TGTGCCAGCAGCGGACAGGTAAATGAGCAGTTCTTC. The chain employs TRBV9 and TRBJ2-1; perhaps TRBD1 as D (6 bases). Germline CDR1 is SGDLS and CDR2 is YYNGEE. Between the trimmed V and J ends, which lost 3 bases and 7 bases, there was a span of 8 bases. The CDR3 has 12 residues.

The chain carries TRBV5-4 and TRBJ1-6, with D possibly TRBD1 on 5 matching bases. CDR1 is SGHNT, CDR2 YYREEE, per germline (reference sequence). Trimming cost V 4 bases and J 0 bases, with 8 bases left between them. The CDR3 totals 15 residues. The CDR3 region has the DNA TGTGCCAGCAGCCAGGGAAGCTCCTATAATTCACCCCTCCACTTT. Translated, it gives CASSQGSSYNSPLHF.

This chain links TRBV30 with TRBJ1-5; 9 positions match TRBD1. The CDR3 is 16 residues long. V shed 0 bases, J shed 5 bases, and the junction held 8 bases outside the gene matches. Germline V gene sequence: CDR1 GTSNPN, CDR2 SVGIG (reference sequence). DNA for the CDR3: TGTGCCTGGAGTGTAAAGGGACAGGGCTCCTATCAGCCCCAGCATTTT. This translates into CAWSVKGQGSYQPQHF. The complete variable domain, with remaining parts taken from reference TRBV30 and TRBJ1-5, reads SQTIHQWPATLVQPVGSPLSLECTVEGTSNPNLYWYRQAAGRGLQLLFYSVGIGQISSEVPQNLSASRPQDRQFILSSKKLLLSDSGFYLCAWSVKGQGSYQPQHFGDGTRLSIL.

V and J are TRBV19 and TRBJ2-6; a weak D match, TRBD1 (5 bases). Germline V gives CDR1 LNHDA, CDR2 SQIVND (reference sequence). V gave up 6 bases and J gave up 0 bases, with 9 bases separating them. This CDR3 has 15 residues. The CDR3: CASRQGLSGANVLTF. DNA of the CDR3: TGTGCCAGTAGGCAGGGCCTCTCTGGGGCCAACGTCCTGACTTTC.

The rearrangement joins TRBV29-1 to TRBJ1-4, with TRBD1 matching 10 bases. From germline, CDR1 is SQVTM and CDR2 ANQGSEA. The CDR3 has 12 amino acids. This CDR3 is CGQGVRREKLFF. DNA of the CDR3: TGCGGACAGGGGGTACGACGTGAAAAACTGTTTTTT.

The CDR3 DNA sequence: TGTGCCAGCAGTTTTCTAGCGGGAGGGCCTCCTTACGAGCAGTACTTC. Amino acid sequence: CASSFLAGGPPYEQYF. The rearrangement joins TRBV6-5 to TRBJ2-7, with TRBD2 identical over 12 bases. The CDR3 runs to 16 residues. With 4 bases clipped from V and 4 bases from J, the junction kept 8 bases outside the gene matches. Germline V gene lookup returns CDR1 MNHEY and CDR2 SVGAGI.

This chain connects TRBV10-1 to TRBJ2-1, with D possibly TRBD2 on 6 matching bases. The CDR3 spans 13 residues. Looked up from germline, CDR1 is WNHNN and CDR2 is SYGVQD (reference sequence). The V end lost 0 bases, the J end lost 10 bases, and 10 bases lay between the germline ends. The CDR3 loop is CASSESRGREQFF. The CDR3 DNA is TGCGCCAGCAGTGAGTCGCGGGGCAGGGAGCAGTTCTTC.

The chain uses TRBV19 and TRBJ2-7; D is possibly TRBD1 or TRBD2 (5 bases each). The V and J ends lost 1 base and 3 bases respectively, with 13 bases between them. Per germline, CDR1 LNHDA and CDR2 SQIVND (reference sequence). CDR3 length: 15 amino acids. CDR3 protein: CASSIAGGTNYEQYF. In DNA, the CDR3 is TGTGCCAGTAGTATAGCTGGGGGAACGAACTACGAGCAGTACTTC.

The genes are TRBV7-9 and TRBJ2-3; 10 nucleotides align to TRBD2. With 0 bases clipped from V and 6 bases from J, the junction kept 9 bases outside the gene matches. The CDR3 sequence is 17 residues long. Germline values: CDR1 SEHNR, CDR2 FQNEAQ (reference sequence). CDR3 in amino acids: CASSLAGAGGTTDTQYF. CDR3 DNA: TGTGCCAGCAGCTTAGCGGGAGCGGGAGGGACTACTGATACGCAGTATTTT.

This clone was picked up a small number of times. The chain links TRBV7-9 to TRBJ2-2; 8 bases fit TRBD2. This CDR3 spans 17 amino acids. V was clipped by 3 bases and J by 2 bases; unmatched bases: 8. Germline V gene lookup returns CDR1 SEHNR and CDR2 FQNEAQ (reference sequence). This chain's CDR3 is CASSFRVAGGNTGELFF. The CDR3 bases are TGTGCCAGCAGCTTCCGAGTGGCGGGGGGAAACACCGGGGAGCTGTTTTTT.

The V and J genes are TRBV15 and TRBJ2-1, with 7 bases lining up with TRBD2. The CDR3 consists of 17 residues. After removal of 1 base from V and 7 bases from J, the junction contained 13 bases not matched to a gene. From germline, CDR1 is LNHNV and CDR2 YYDKDF (reference sequence). The CDR3 bases are TGTGCCACCAGCAGAGCGGGCGGGAGATGGCGCAGTAATGAGCAGTTCTTC. It encodes CATSRAGGRWRSNEQFF. The full variable domain, in which reference TRBV15 and TRBJ2-1 provide the parts outside the CDR3, is DAMVIQNPRYQVTQFGKPVTLSCSQTLNHNVMYWYQQKSSQAPKLLFHYYDKDFNNEADTPDNFQSRRPNTSFCFLDIRSPGLGDTAMYLCATSRAGGRWRSNEQFFGPGTRLTVL.

This clone was observed a few times. V usage is TRBV18 and J usage is TRBJ1-4; 9 positions agree with TRBD1. The CDR3 contains 18 residues. Losses at the gene ends were 4 bases for V and 6 bases for J; bases not matched to a gene: 15. Germline CDR1 KGHSH, CDR2 LQKENI. The DNA for the CDR3 is TGTGCCAGCTCACTCCTAAGTGCGCCTCGGGACAGGGATGAAAAACTGTTTTTT. Amino acids: CASSLLSAPRDRDEKLFF.

The rearrangement uses TRBV7-2 and TRBJ2-7; perhaps TRBD2 as D (5 bases). The CDR3 has 13 residues. Per germline, CDR1 SGHTA and CDR2 FQGNSA. V gave up 1 base and J gave up 3 bases, with 7 bases separating them. The CDR3 here is CASSLEAGYEQYF. In nucleotides, the CDR3 is TGTGCCAGCAGCTTAGAGGCGGGCTACGAGCAGTACTTC.

This chain links TRBV9 with TRBJ2-5; 11 bases are a match to TRBD2. The trim removed 1 base at V and 4 bases at J, leaving 3 bases unmatched. The CDR3 runs 15 residues. Germline V gene sequence: CDR1 SGDLS, CDR2 YYNGEE. The CDR3 region is CASSVSTSGRETQYF. CDR3 sequence (DNA): TGTGCCAGCAGCGTATCCACTAGCGGGAGAGAGACCCAGTACTTC. Full variable domain (missing parts from reference TRBV9 and TRBJ2-5): DSGVTQTPKHLITATGQRVTLRCSPRSGDLSVYWYQQSLDQGLQFLIQYYNGEERAKGNILERFSAQQFPDLHSELNLSSLELGDSALYFCASSVSTSGRETQYFGPGTRLLVL.

The rearrangement joins TRBV7-9 to TRBJ2-3, with D tentatively TRBD1 or TRBD2 (5 bases each). The CDR3 is 14 amino acids. Germline CDR1 reads SEHNR; CDR2 reads FQNEAQ (reference sequence). V was trimmed by 1 base and J by 2 bases, leaving 7 bases between them. The CDR3 is CASSLGGTTDTQYF. CDR3 DNA: TGTGCCAGCAGCTTAGGGGGGACCACAGATACGCAGTATTTT. Drawing the rest from reference TRBV7-9 and TRBJ2-3, the complete variable domain is DTGVSQNPRHKITKRGQNVTFRCDPISEHNRLYWYRQTLGQGPEFLTYFQNEAQLEKSRLLSDRFSAERPKGSFSTLEIQRTEQGDSAMYLCASSLGGTTDTQYFGPGTRLTVL.

The chain employs TRBV9 and TRBJ1-1, with D perhaps matching TRBD1 (6 bases). The V end was cut by 0 bases, the J end by 4 bases, with 13 bases between. The CDR3 has 15 amino acids. Germline CDR1 reads SGDLS; CDR2 reads YYNGEE. Written as DNA, the CDR3 is TGTGCCAGCAGCGTAGAAGGGGGAAGGGGCACTGAAGCTTTCTTT. This translates into CASSVEGGRGTEAFF.

This clone was counted only a few times. The chain uses TRBV5-4 and TRBJ2-2; 8 positions agree with TRBD2. The CDR3 is 15 residues long. Germline assignment: CDR1 SGHNT and CDR2 YYREEE (reference sequence). Trimming at V came to 0 bases and at J to 5 bases, leaving 3 bases not matched to a gene. CDR3 DNA: TGTGCCAGCAGCTTGGAAGCGGGAGTAACCGGGGAGCTGTTTTTT. This sequence encodes CASSLEAGVTGELFF.